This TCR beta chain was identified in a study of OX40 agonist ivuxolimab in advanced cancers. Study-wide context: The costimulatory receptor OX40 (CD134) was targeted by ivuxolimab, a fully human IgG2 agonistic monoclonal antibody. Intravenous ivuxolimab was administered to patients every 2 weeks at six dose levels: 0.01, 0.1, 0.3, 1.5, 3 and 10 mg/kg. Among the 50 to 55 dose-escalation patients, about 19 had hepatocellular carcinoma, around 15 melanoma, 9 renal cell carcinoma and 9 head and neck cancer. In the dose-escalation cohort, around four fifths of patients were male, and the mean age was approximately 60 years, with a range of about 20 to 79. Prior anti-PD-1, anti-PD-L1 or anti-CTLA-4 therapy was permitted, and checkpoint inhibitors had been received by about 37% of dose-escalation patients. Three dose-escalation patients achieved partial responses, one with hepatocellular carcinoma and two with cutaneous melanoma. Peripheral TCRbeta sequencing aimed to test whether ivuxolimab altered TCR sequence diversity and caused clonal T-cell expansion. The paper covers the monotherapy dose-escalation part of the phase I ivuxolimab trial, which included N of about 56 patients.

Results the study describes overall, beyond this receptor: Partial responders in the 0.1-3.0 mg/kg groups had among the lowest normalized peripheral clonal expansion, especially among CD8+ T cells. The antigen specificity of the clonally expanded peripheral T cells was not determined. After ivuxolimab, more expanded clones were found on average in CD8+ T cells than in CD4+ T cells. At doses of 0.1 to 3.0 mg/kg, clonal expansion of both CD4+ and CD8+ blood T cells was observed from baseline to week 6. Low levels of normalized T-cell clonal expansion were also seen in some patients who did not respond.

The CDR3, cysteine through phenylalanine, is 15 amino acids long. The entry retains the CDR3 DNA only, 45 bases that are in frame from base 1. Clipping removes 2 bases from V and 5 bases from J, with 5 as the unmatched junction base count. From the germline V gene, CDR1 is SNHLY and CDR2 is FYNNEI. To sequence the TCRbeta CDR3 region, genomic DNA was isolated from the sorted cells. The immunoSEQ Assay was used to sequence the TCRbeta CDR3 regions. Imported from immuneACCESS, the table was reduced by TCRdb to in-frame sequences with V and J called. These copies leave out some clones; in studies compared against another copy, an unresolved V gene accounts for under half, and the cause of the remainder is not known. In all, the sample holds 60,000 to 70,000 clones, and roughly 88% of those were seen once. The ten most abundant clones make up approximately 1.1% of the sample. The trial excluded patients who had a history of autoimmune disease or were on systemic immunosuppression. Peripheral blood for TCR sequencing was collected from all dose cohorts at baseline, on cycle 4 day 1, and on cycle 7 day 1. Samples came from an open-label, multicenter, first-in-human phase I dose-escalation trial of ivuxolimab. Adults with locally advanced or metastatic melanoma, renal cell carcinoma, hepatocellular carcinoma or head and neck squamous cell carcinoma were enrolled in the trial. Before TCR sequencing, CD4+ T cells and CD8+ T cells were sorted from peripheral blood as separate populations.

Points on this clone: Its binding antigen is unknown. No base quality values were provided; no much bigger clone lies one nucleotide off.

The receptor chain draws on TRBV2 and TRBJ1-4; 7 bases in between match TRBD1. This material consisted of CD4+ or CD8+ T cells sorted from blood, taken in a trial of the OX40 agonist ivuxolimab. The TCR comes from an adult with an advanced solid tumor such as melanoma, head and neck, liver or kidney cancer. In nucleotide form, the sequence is TGTGCCAGCAGTGAAAGTGGACAGGAAAATGAAAAACTGTTTTTT. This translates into CASSESGQENEKLFF. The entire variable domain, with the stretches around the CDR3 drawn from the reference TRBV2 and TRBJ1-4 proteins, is EPEVTQTPSHQVTQMGQEVILRCVPISNHLYFYWYRQILGQKVEFLVSFYNNEISEKSEIFDDQFSVERPDGSNFTLKIRSTKLEDSAMYFCASSESGQENEKLFFGSGTQLSVL.